The 27 T cell receptor beta chains given below trace back to one sample, sequenced in a study of T cell responses to AZD1222 COVID-19 vaccine. Measured with immunoSEQ multiplex PCR; TCRdb has only the in-frame clones, and not every one. The sample includes roughly 110,000 clones, roughly 87% of them seen just once. The sample here was peripheral blood, taken on day 0 of AZD1222 vaccination. These receptors were collected from an adult in good health.

The chain joins TRBV6-5 to TRBJ1-1; D unclear. CDR3 length: 13 amino acids. V gave up 5 bases and J gave up 8 bases, with 15 bases separating them. Germline values: CDR1 MNHEY, CDR2 SVGAGI. The CDR3 nucleotides are TGTGCCAGCAGTCTCCTCCGACAATCCGAAGCTTTCTTT. It is translated as CASSLLRQSEAFF.

The chain combines TRBV19 with TRBJ1-2, with D tentatively TRBD1 (5 bases). The ends were cut back, 4 bases at V and 5 bases at J, with 11 bases in the middle. The CDR3 spans 13 residues. The germline V gene has CDR1 LNHDA and CDR2 SQIVND (reference sequence). The CDR3 coding sequence is TGTGCCAGTAGTAAGTGGGACGTATATGGCTACACCTTC. Translated, it gives CASSKWDVYGYTF.

V gene TRBV4-1 combines with J gene TRBJ1-6; D is possibly TRBD1 (6 bases). V was trimmed by 5 bases and J by 5 bases, leaving 10 bases between them. Germline V gene lookup returns CDR1 MGHRA and CDR2 YSYEKL. The CDR3 spans 14 residues. CDR3 sequence: CASSIQGNNSPLHF. CDR3 coding DNA: TGCGCCAGCAGCATACAGGGTAATAATTCACCCCTCCACTTT.

The chain employs TRBV11-2 and TRBJ1-6, with D maybe TRBD1 (6 bases). Germline lookup yields CDR1 SGHAT and CDR2 FQNNGV. The V and J ends lost 5 bases and 8 bases respectively, with 19 bases between them. The CDR3 covers 16 residues. CDR3 residues: CASSQRFRDIYSPLHF. The CDR3 nucleotides are TGTGCCAGCAGCCAAAGGTTCCGGGACATCTATTCACCCCTCCACTTT.

The CDR3 spells CASSLNGDRATEAFF. DNA of the CDR3: TGTGCCAGCAGCCTAAATGGGGACAGGGCCACTGAAGCTTTCTTT. V gene TRBV7-6 combines with J gene TRBJ1-1; 9 bases are a match to TRBD1. Trimming at V came to 5 bases and at J to 4 bases, leaving 8 bases not matched to a gene. The germline CDR1 and CDR2 sequences are SGHVS and FNYEAQ. The CDR3 consists of 15 residues.

V and J are TRBV7-9 and TRBJ2-3, with D tentatively TRBD2 (6 bases). The CDR3 extends over 15 amino acids. Germline loops: CDR1 SEHNR, CDR2 FQNEAQ (reference sequence). V was shortened by 5 bases and J by 0 bases, with 12 bases between the two germline ends. The CDR3 DNA reads TGTGCCAGCAGCGCCGGACTAATTAGCACAGATACGCAGTATTTT. It codes for CASSAGLISTDTQYF.

The chain joins TRBV7-2 to TRBJ2-1, with 12 positions matching TRBD2. The CDR3 sequence is 18 residues long. J lost 8 bases, V lost 2 bases, and 13 bases had no gene match. Germline CDR1 is SGHTA and CDR2 is FQGNSA. CDR3 nucleotides: TGTGCCAGCAGCTTACCCTCTAGCGGGAGGGTAGTTGTCCATGAGCAGTTCTTC. As protein: CASSLPSSGRVVVHEQFF.

Concerning this clone itself: The sample carries other DNA sequences with the same CDR3. The rearrangement uses TRBV12-3 or TRBV12-4 and TRBJ2-7; no definite D call. The CDR3 covers 11 residues. V lost 5 bases and J 1 base, leaving 3 bases between the germline ends. The CDR3 reads CASSPSYEQYF. CDR3 nucleotides: TGTGCCAGCAGTCCTTCCTACGAGCAGTACTTC.

This clone was found a few times. V is TRBV21-1 and J is TRBJ1-2; TRBD1, the D gene given by the table, was not confirmed from the DNA. TRBV21-1 is labeled a pseudogene. This CDR3 spans 15 amino acids. The CDR3 nucleotides are TGTGCCAGCTACATCGTGGACAGGGGAGGCTATGGCTACACCTTC. Translation: CASYIVDRGGYGYTF.

The chain joins TRBV18 to TRBJ2-3; D is unclear. The CDR3 runs to 13 residues. Trimming took off 0 bases at V and 4 bases at J, with 5 bases between the two ends. Germline values: CDR1 KGHSH, CDR2 LQKENI. The CDR3 here is CASSPPGSDTQYF. As DNA, the CDR3 is TGTGCCAGCTCACCACCGGGGTCAGATACGCAGTATTTT.

V is TRBV19 and J is TRBJ2-7; tentative D call: TRBD2 (5 bases). This CDR3 contains 13 residues. V shed 8 bases and J shed 2 bases, with 13 bases lying between them. Germline-derived CDR1 and CDR2 are LNHDA and SQIVND (reference sequence). Written as DNA, the CDR3 is TGTGCCAGTTCTAGCCTCGCTACCTACGAGCAGTACTTC. It yields the protein CASSSLATYEQYF.

V and J are TRBV19 and TRBJ1-5; TRBD1 matches 9 bases. The ends lost 5 bases at V and 0 bases at J; junction bases unmatched: 20. Germline V gene lookup returns CDR1 LNHDA and CDR2 SQIVND (reference sequence). This CDR3 region has 21 residues. This CDR3 reads CASSPKPRDRASRYSNQPQHF. CDR3 DNA sequence: TGTGCCAGTAGTCCCAAACCCCGGGACAGGGCTTCGAGATATAGCAATCAGCCCCAGCATTTT.

The chain recombines TRBV19 with TRBJ2-7; D remains ambiguous. The CDR3 is 14 residues long. Trimming removed 3 bases at V and 3 bases at J, with 12 bases between. Per the germline V gene, CDR1 is LNHDA and CDR2 is SQIVND (reference sequence). CDR3 loop: CASSIRQSLYEQYF. The CDR3 bases are TGTGCCAGTAGTATTCGGCAGTCCCTCTACGAGCAGTACTTC.

A single count supports this clone. One junction end disagrees with the germline gene, perhaps due to a read error. The gene calls are TRBV28 and TRBJ2-5; D may be TRBD2 (6 bases). The germline CDR1 and CDR2 sequences are MDHEN and SYDVKM. The CDR3 length is 15 residues. This CDR3 is CASKGGRPQQGTQYF. The CDR3 DNA sequence: TGTGCGAGCAAGGGAGGAAGACCCCAGCAGGGGACCCAGTACTTC. The full variable domain, rest sourced from reference TRBV28 and TRBJ2-5, is DVKVTQSSRYLVKRTGEKVFLECVQDMDHENMFWYRQDPGLGLRLIYFSYDVKMKEKGDIPEGYSVSREKKERFSLILESASTNQTSMYLCASKGGRPQQGTQYFGPGTRLLVL.

V usage is TRBV7-3 and J usage is TRBJ1-1; the D gene is possibly TRBD1 (6 bases). The CDR3 totals 13 residues. Germline values: CDR1 SGHTA, CDR2 FQGTGA. The ends were cut back, 8 bases at V and 4 bases at J, with 14 bases in the middle. CDR3 sequence (DNA): TGTGCCAGCCATCGCAGGGGTCCCACTGAAGCTTTCTTT. Its translation: CASHRRGPTEAFF.

This clone appeared a few times. The gene calls are TRBV10-3 and TRBJ1-1; D call uncertain. The V end was cut by 5 bases, the J end by 3 bases, with 4 bases between. The CDR3 consists of 11 residues. Germline lookup yields CDR1 ENHRY and CDR2 SYGVKD. CDR3 region: CAISTYTEAFF. In DNA, the CDR3 is TGTGCCATCAGTACCTACACTGAAGCTTTCTTT.

The V and J genes are TRBV19 and TRBJ2-7; 13 nucleotides agree with TRBD2. This CDR3 has 15 residues. Germline values: CDR1 LNHDA, CDR2 SQIVND (reference sequence). V dropped 5 bases and J dropped 3; count of bases not matched to a gene: 4. In nucleotides, the CDR3 is TGTGCCAGTAGTGCTGGACTAGCGGGAGTCTACGAGCAGTACTTC. It codes for CASSAGLAGVYEQYF.

The chain combines TRBV30 with TRBJ1-1; D gene unclear. Germline loops: CDR1 GTSNPN, CDR2 SVGIG (reference sequence). This CDR3 spans 14 amino acids. The V end lost 0 bases, the J end lost 1 base, and 9 bases lay between the germline ends. For the CDR3, the DNA is TGTGCCTGGAGTGTACGAAGAGCGAACACTGAAGCTTTCTTT. It yields the protein CAWSVRRANTEAFF.

The chain uses TRBV12-3 or TRBV12-4 and TRBJ1-2; D possibly corresponds to TRBD1 (6 bases). CDR3 length equals 13 residues. V lost 4 bases, J lost 3 bases, and 9 bases lay in between. The chain's CDR3 is CASSSTGYYGYTF. CDR3 sequence (DNA): TGTGCCAGCAGTTCTACAGGGTACTATGGCTACACCTTC.

The chain carries TRBV7-2 and TRBJ2-7; D possibly corresponds to TRBD1 (6 bases). Germline CDR1 reads SGHTA; CDR2 reads FQGNSA. CDR3 length: 14 amino acids. The V gene lost 1 base and the J gene lost 6 bases, with 13 bases spanning the gap. CDR3 protein: CASSLDHRVAEQYF. In DNA, the CDR3 is TGTGCCAGCAGCTTAGATCACAGGGTGGCCGAGCAGTACTTC.

V usage is TRBV5-4 and J usage is TRBJ1-4; no clear D. In germline, CDR1 is SGHNT, CDR2 YYREEE (reference sequence). The CDR3 consists of 14 residues. Between the trimmed V and J ends, which lost 4 bases and 8 bases, there was a span of 15 bases. The CDR3 region has the DNA TGTGCCAGCAGCACGACCCCGGACGGGGAAAAACTGTTTTTT. Translation gives CASSTTPDGEKLFF.

The genes are TRBV2 and TRBJ1-2; D not certain. The CDR3 extends over 13 amino acids. Per germline, CDR1 SNHLY and CDR2 FYNNEI. Trimming took off 7 bases at V and 4 bases at J, with 13 bases between the two ends. CDR3: CASMAGGFYGYTF. CDR3 in DNA: TGTGCCAGCATGGCAGGCGGATTCTATGGCTACACCTTC.

The J gene is TRBJ2-7, the V gene TRBV19, with TRBD1 as a possible D gene (5 bases). Germline CDR1 reads LNHDA; CDR2 reads SQIVND (reference sequence). V was trimmed by 4 bases and J by 2 bases, leaving 12 bases between them. The length of the CDR3 is 14 residues. CDR3 nucleotides: TGTGCCAGTAGTAGGGGCCCTAATCCCTACGAGCAGTACTTC. It is translated as CASSRGPNPYEQYF.

This clone has only one observation. J is TRBJ1-5 and V is TRBV5-1, with TRBD1 identical over 7 bases. The CDR3 covers 15 residues. Losses at the gene ends were 0 bases for V and 7 bases for J; bases not matched to a gene: 7. Germline CDR1 and CDR2: SGHRS and YFSETQ. CDR3 region: CASSLGTGAGQPQHF. The CDR3, as DNA: TGCGCCAGCAGCTTGGGTACAGGGGCAGGACAGCCCCAGCATTTT.

The chain recombines TRBV28 with TRBJ1-3; tentative D call: TRBD1 (5 bases). The V end was cut by 8 bases, the J end by 0 bases, with 8 bases between. The germline V gene encodes CDR1 MDHEN and CDR2 SYDVKM. CDR3 size: 13 residues. The CDR3 spells CASWDLSGNTIYF. Written as DNA, the CDR3 is TGTGCCAGCTGGGACCTCTCTGGAAACACCATATATTTT.

The chain combines TRBV25-1 with TRBJ2-3, with D possibly being TRBD1 (5 bases). V lost 2 bases and J lost 2, with 11 bases in between. Germline values: CDR1 MGHDK, CDR2 SYGVNS. The CDR3 runs 15 residues. DNA for the CDR3: TGTGCCAGCAGTGAAAGAAAGGGGATCACAGATACGCAGTATTTT. Translated: CASSERKGITDTQYF.

By share, this clone counts as medium-sized. The V and J genes are TRBV28 and TRBJ1-5; D remains ambiguous. CDR3 length: 11 residues. Germline CDR1 MDHEN, CDR2 SYDVKM. V lost 4 bases, J lost 6 bases, and 4 bases lay in between. The CDR3 reads CASSSRQPQHF. The DNA of the CDR3 is TGTGCCAGCAGTTCACGTCAGCCCCAGCATTTT.